The 15 T cell receptor beta chains below come from one sample, sequenced in a study of T cell repertoires in cytomegalovirus infection. TCRdb processed the reads anew with MiXCR; each CDR3 protein has one entry. The sample lists 80,000 or so distinct CDR3 sequences, more than 20% occurring once. Their target antigens are unknown. The specimen comprised CD8+ T cells from cultured PBMCs, sampled from culture after CMV antigen stimulation. The receptors were sampled from a human donor in good health (CMV status not recorded). Some clones in this sample may be carry-over from other donors' samples.

This chain connects TRBV5-1 to TRBJ2-7, with TRBD1 identical over 9 bases. The CDR3 consists of 15 residues. The germline V gene encodes CDR1 SGHRS and CDR2 YFSETQ. Trimming removed 4 bases from V and 4 bases from J; junction bases left unmatched: 9. The CDR3 DNA reads as TGCGCCAGCAGCGCCCCGGGACAGGGTCTATACGAGCAGTACTTC. Amino acid sequence: CASSAPGQGLYEQYF.

Concerning this clonotype: The junction departs from the called germline gene at one end, perhaps through a read error. The chain links TRBV6-1 to TRBJ2-1; 7 nucleotides line up with TRBD1. Germline loops: CDR1 MNHNS, CDR2 SASEGT. The CDR3 runs 15 residues. CDR3 residues: CVSSEGDSSYNEQFF. As DNA, the CDR3 is TGTGTCAGCAGTGAAGGGGACAGCTCCTACAATGAGCAGTTCTTC.

This clonotype was observed a few times. This chain uses TRBV5-1 with TRBJ2-7; D gene unclear. The germline V gene encodes CDR1 SGHRS and CDR2 YFSETQ. This CDR3 has 16 amino acids. V lost 1 base, J lost 0 bases, and 14 bases lay in between. This chain's CDR3 is CASSLSQEKPSYEQYF. CDR3 DNA: TGCGCCAGCAGCTTGAGTCAGGAAAAGCCCTCCTACGAGCAGTACTTC.

The chain recombines TRBV9 with TRBJ1-1; tentative D call: TRBD1 (5 bases). V lost 3 bases and J 10 bases, leaving 22 bases between the germline ends. The CDR3 is 15 residues long. Germline CDR1 SGDLS, CDR2 YYNGEE. CDR3 bases: TGTGCCAGCAGCGGACTTTTGCAGGGTAAAATTTCAGCTTTCTTT. It encodes CASSGLLQGKISAFF.

J is TRBJ2-4 and V is TRBV12-3 or TRBV12-4; D gene unclear. The CDR3 extends over 15 amino acids. The ends were cut back, 3 bases at V and 1 base at J, with 10 bases in the middle. The CDR3 region is CASSFSLDAKNIQYF. The CDR3 bases are TGTGCCAGCAGTTTCTCCCTAGATGCCAAAAACATTCAGTACTTC.

This clonotype was counted ten times or more. This chain links TRBV12-3 or TRBV12-4 with TRBJ2-2, with 8 bases lining up with TRBD1. J lost 6 bases, V lost 8 bases, and 5 bases had no gene match. CDR3 length equals 13 residues. CDR3 loop: CASGGQEAGELFF. The CDR3 DNA reads TGTGCCAGCGGGGGACAGGAGGCCGGGGAGCTGTTTTTT.

This clonotype was detected many times. The chain employs TRBV11-1 and TRBJ2-1; 9 bases are a match to TRBD2. V shed 3 bases, J shed 8 bases, and the junction held 11 bases outside the gene matches. The CDR3 extends over 16 amino acids. CDR1 is SGHAT, CDR2 FQDESV, per germline (reference sequence). CDR3 region: CASSLGRGGRPDEQFF. In nucleotides, the CDR3 is TGTGCCAGCAGCTTGGGGCGGGGGGGCCGTCCGGATGAGCAGTTCTTC.

The chain uses TRBV5-4 and TRBJ1-6; D is undetermined. The CDR3 runs to 13 residues. V was shortened by 0 bases and J by 9 bases, with 7 bases between the two germline ends. Germline V gives CDR1 SGHNT, CDR2 YYREEE (reference sequence). For the CDR3, the DNA is TGTGCCAGCAGCTTGGAACAGTTTTCACCCCTCCACTTT. Its translation is CASSLEQFSPLHF. Combining the CDR3 with reference TRBV5-4 and TRBJ1-6 gives the whole variable domain ETGVTQSPTHLIKTRGQQVTLRCSSQSGHNTVSWYQQALGQGPQFIFQYYREEENGRGNFPPRFSGLQFPNYSSELNVNALELDDSALYLCASSLEQFSPLHFGNGTRLTVT.

This clonotype was counted ten times or more. The chain is built from TRBV7-2 and TRBJ2-7, with TRBD2 as a possible D gene (6 bases). The CDR3 length is 14 residues. Looked up from germline, CDR1 is SGHTA and CDR2 is FQGNSA. V lost 7 bases and J lost 2, with 15 bases in between. The CDR3 reads CASTEAGGPYEQYF. The DNA of the CDR3 is TGTGCCAGCACGGAGGCAGGAGGGCCCTACGAGCAGTACTTC.

This chain uses TRBV20-1 with TRBJ1-2, with no clear D. Trimming took off 6 bases at V and 5 bases at J, with 22 bases between the two ends. This CDR3 has 15 residues. Germline loops: CDR1 DFQATT, CDR2 SNEGSKA (reference sequence). CDR3 in DNA: TGCAGTGCAATTATCCCCAATGAAGGGTTATATGGCTACACCTTC. It yields the protein CSAIIPNEGLYGYTF.

The rearrangement links TRBV2 to TRBJ2-3, with 11 positions matching TRBD2. This CDR3 comprises 16 residues. The trim removed 8 bases at V and 3 bases at J, leaving 10 bases unmatched. Germline V CDR1 and CDR2: SNHLY, FYNNEI. This chain's CDR3 is CASERGSGGATDTQYF. In DNA form, the CDR3 reads TGTGCCAGCGAGAGGGGTAGCGGGGGGGCGACAGATACGCAGTATTTT.

This clonotype was detected only once. V and J are TRBV12-3 or TRBV12-4 and TRBJ1-1, with 11 bases that match TRBD1. This CDR3 has 16 amino acids. The ends lost 1 base at V and 5 bases at J; junction bases unmatched: 6. CDR3 residues: CASSLGTGGAGTEAFF. The CDR3 DNA sequence: TGTGCCAGCAGTTTAGGGACAGGGGGCGCGGGGACTGAAGCTTTCTTT.

This clonotype appeared a few times. The chain joins TRBV6-1 to TRBJ2-7; D not certain. The germline gives CDR1 MNHNS, CDR2 SASEGT. With 2 bases removed from V and 2 bases from J, the gap between germline ends came to 7 bases. The CDR3 has 13 amino acids. CDR3 bases: TGTGCCAGCAGTGAAACCGTAACCTACGAGCAGTACTTC. It yields the protein CASSETVTYEQYF.

The chain recombines TRBV12-5 with TRBJ1-5, with 10 nucleotides matching TRBD1. The CDR3 loop spans 19 amino acids. The V segment lost 3 bases and the J segment 4 bases; nucleotides outside the gene matches: 15. Germline-derived CDR1 and CDR2 are LGHNT and FRNRAP. The CDR3 reads CASGFRTGGFLMGNQPQHF. The CDR3 bases are TGTGCTAGTGGTTTCCGGACAGGGGGATTTCTAATGGGGAATCAGCCCCAGCATTTT.

This chain links TRBV11-2 with TRBJ2-7, with a tentative D call TRBD2 (5 bases). The germline CDR1 and CDR2 sequences are SGHAT and FQNNGV. The CDR3 contains 13 residues. Trimming took 0 bases from V and 3 from J, leaving 6 bases between them. The CDR3 nucleotides are TGTGCCAGCAGCTTAGACGGGAACTACGAGCAGTACTTC. This translates into CASSLDGNYEQYF.